This T cell receptor (beta chain) was documented in a study of T cells in women clearing cervical HPV infection. Study at large: HLA type could not be excluded as a confounder.

This CDR3 has 16 amino acids. The V segment lost 1 base and the J segment 4 bases; nucleotides outside the gene matches: 6. Looked up from germline, CDR1 is DFQATT and CDR2 is SNEGSKA (reference sequence). Study-wide results and limits: Associations may precede or follow infection; HPV-specific or memory T cells were not isolated. TRBV6-7 relative abundance averaged approximately 0.1% in cases and under 0.2% in controls.

Regarding this clone: Antigen: not known. The read comes to an end 3 residues before the CDR3 does, leaving the germline J gene to fill in the end.

This table comes from immunoSEQ multiplex PCR, and its TCRdb copy is limited to in-frame clones, with some not included. This sample's clone table lists under 50,000 clones. The chain is built from TRBV20-1 and TRBJ2-3; 12 bases map to TRBD2. Sequencing was carried out using blood buffy coat. The source of this sequence is a woman aged 18-69 years with a cervical HPV16 infection that either progressed to CIN3+ or cleared (not recorded which). CDR3 protein: CSARGTSGARSDTQYF. Incomplete CDR3 DNA: TGCAGTGCTAGAGGGACTAGCGGGGCCCGTTCAGATACG.